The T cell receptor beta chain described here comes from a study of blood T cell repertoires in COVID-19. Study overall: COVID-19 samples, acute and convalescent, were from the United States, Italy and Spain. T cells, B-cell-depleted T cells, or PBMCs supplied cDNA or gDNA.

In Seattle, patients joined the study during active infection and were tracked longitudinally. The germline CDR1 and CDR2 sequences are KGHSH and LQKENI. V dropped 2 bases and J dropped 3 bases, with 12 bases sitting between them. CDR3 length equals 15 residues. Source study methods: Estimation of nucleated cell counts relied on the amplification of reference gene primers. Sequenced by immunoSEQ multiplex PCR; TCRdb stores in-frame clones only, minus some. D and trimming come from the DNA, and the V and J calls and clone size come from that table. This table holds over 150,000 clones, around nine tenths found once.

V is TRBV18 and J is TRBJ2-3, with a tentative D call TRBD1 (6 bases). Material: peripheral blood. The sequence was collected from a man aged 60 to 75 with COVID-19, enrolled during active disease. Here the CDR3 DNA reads TGTGCCAGCTCACCAATCACAGGGCGAACAGATACGCAGTATTTT. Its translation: CASSPITGRTDTQYF.